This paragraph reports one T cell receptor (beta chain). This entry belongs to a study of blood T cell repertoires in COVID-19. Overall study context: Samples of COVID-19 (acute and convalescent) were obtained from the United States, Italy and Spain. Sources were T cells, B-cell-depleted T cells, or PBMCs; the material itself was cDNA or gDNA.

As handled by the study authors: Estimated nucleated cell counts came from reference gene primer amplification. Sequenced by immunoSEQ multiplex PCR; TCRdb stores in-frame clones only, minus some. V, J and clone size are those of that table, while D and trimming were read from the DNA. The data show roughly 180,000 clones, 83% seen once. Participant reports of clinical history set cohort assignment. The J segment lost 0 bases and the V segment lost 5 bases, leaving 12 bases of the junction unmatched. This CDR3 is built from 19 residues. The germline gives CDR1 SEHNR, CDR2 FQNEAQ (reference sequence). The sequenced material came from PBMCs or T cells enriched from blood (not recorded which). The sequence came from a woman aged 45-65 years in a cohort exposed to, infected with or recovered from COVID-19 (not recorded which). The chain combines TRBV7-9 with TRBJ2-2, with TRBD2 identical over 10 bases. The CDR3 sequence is CASSPTGPTSGANTGELFF. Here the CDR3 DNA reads TGTGCCAGCAGCCCCACGGGTCCAACTAGCGGGGCGAACACCGGGGAGCTGTTTTTT. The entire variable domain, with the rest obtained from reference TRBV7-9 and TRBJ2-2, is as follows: DTGVSQNPRHKITKRGQNVTFRCDPISEHNRLYWYRQTLGQGPEFLTYFQNEAQLEKSRLLSDRFSAERPKGSFSTLEIQRTEQGDSAMYLCASSPTGPTSGANTGELFFGEGSRLTVL.